A selection of T cell receptor beta chains follows, all from one sample in a study of T cell repertoires in cytomegalovirus infection. TCRdb itself ran the reads through MiXCR, one entry per CDR3 protein. In the table there are about 700,000 distinct CDR3 sequences, about 33% of which are singletons. Their antigen targets remain unknown. This specimen consisted of cultured PBMCs, obtained from culture after CMV antigen stimulation. The receptors derive from a human donor in good health (CMV status not recorded). Some clones in this sample may be carry-over from other donors' samples. CDR3s include the opening cysteine and the closing phenylalanine or tryptophan.

V gene | CDR3 protein
TRBV20-1 | CGSTGTNEKLFF
TRBV7-2 | CASRPGGGKGSPLHF
TRBV6-1 | CASSETLASYEQYF
TRBV7-6 | CASSKWGARETQYF
TRBV9 | CASSATGSSTYGYTF
TRBV5-5 | CASSLGTGPLYEQYF
TRBV12-3/TRBV12-4 | CASTSGLRNTIYF
TRBV7-6 | CASSLARSDEQYF
TRBV7-2 | CASSANRAGGETQYF
TRBV7-2 | CASSLAAGSGEQYF
TRBV10-3 | CAISEGLRGNEAFF
TRBV12-3/TRBV12-4 | CASSLHDTYAQYF
TRBV2 | CASSEPDQPQHF
TRBV7-2 | CASSSAPTQETQYF
TRBV20-1 | CSARDSLQGSQPQHF
TRBV7-2 | CASSSELGTQYF
TRBV4-2 | CASSQPGLAGSYEQYF
TRBV25-1 | CASSAEGGNNEQFF
TRBV6-6 | CASSHSSGGAGPAKTQYF
TRBV4-1 | CASSQDSPQGGTGTTGELFF
TRBV5-5 | CASSLGHPIYGYTF
TRBV12-3/TRBV12-4 | CASSKDVGYEQYF
TRBV11-2 | CASSLSTAGGTTDTQYF
TRBV6-5 | CASSYLAAGETQYF
TRBV28 | CASRPPGGKLFF
TRBV7-2 | CASSRDARQNGELFF
TRBV27 | CASSPRAPDTQYF
TRBV20-1 | CSGRLRDYEQYF
TRBV7-9 | CASTQVYGYTF
TRBV12-3/TRBV12-4 | CASRPSRTQPQHF
TRBV3-1 | CASSQGGGTGSNEQFF
TRBV7-6 | CASTPTKRNSPLHF
TRBV2 | CASSLLQDTQYF
TRBV6-5 | CASVLTGGTEAFF
TRBV19 | CASATGHNSPLHF
TRBV7-6 | CASSSRYRIGNEQFF
TRBV6-2/TRBV6-3 | CASSSYRGLDQPQHF
TRBV10-3 | CAISDLDSRTEAFF
TRBV6-5 | CASSSLDLDLAFF
TRBV30 | CAWSVRRGSGNEQFF
TRBV20-1 | CSASPSSGATDTQYF
TRBV6-2/TRBV6-3 | CASSYNSFNQPQHF
TRBV12-3/TRBV12-4 | CASSLDPSGGSYNEQFF
TRBV7-9 | CASSVPITGANNEQFF
TRBV7-9 | CASSPRSSYNEQFF
TRBV28 | CASSRPTGVLPETQYF
TRBV7-6 | CASSLARGTGTDTQYF
TRBV5-6 | CASSLGFTSGSTDTQYF
TRBV2 | CASSSGQASNQPQHF
TRBV19 | CASSRSRLQETQYF
TRBV7-2 | CASSFWPLGDEAFF
TRBV7-2 | CASSLGPRGGGNQPQHF
TRBV2 | CASGAEWVGTDTQYF
TRBV5-1 | CASSLDEGTTEAFF
TRBV11-2 | CASSLELPGQGNTGELFF
TRBV4-1 | CASSTLIGFDEQYF
TRBV7-9 | CASSLGSVRGLGGYTF
TRBV15 | CATSRDLGRTDTQYF